This record looks at one TCR beta chain sequence and its context. No antigen is known for it. The data derive from a study of cytomegalovirus exposure and HLA in healthy donors. Study outcomes and limitations: There were a few CMV-associated chains whose specificity for CMV antigens was confirmed in vitro.

This PCR relied on a set of 60 Vbeta primers and 13 Jbeta primers. TCRdb's table, derived via immunoSEQ multiplex PCR, lists solely in-frame clones and lacks some. Of roughly 120,000 clones listed, about 74% are singletons. V shed 2 bases and J 1 base; nucleotides not matched to a gene: 5. The CDR3 extends over 15 amino acids. Germline assignment: CDR1 SGHRS and CDR2 YFSETQ. Sequencing was performed on PBMCs. This receptor was identified in a woman aged 45-59 years in good health and CMV-seropositive. J is TRBJ1-1 and V is TRBV5-1, with 7 bases that match TRBD1. The CDR3 DNA follows: TGCGCCAGCAGCTTCAGGGGGGAAGGGAACACTGAAGCTTTCTTT. It translates to CASSFRGEGNTEAFF.